The 7 T cell receptor beta chains below all came from one sample that was sequenced in a study of Ad26.COV2.S vaccination and SARS-CoV-2 variants. Produced via immunoSEQ multiplex PCR; TCRdb's table is partial and in-frame only. The sample lists about 350,000 clones, about 90% occurring once. This specimen consisted of peripheral blood, obtained after recovery from COVID-19. These receptors came from a human donor who had recovered from COVID-19.

The rearrangement joins TRBV10-3 to TRBJ2-7; 7 nucleotides line up with TRBD2. Unmatched junction bases numbered 4, after V lost 9 bases and J lost 5 bases. CDR1 is ENHRY, CDR2 SYGVKD, per germline. CDR3 length equals 11 residues. CDR3 loop: CAMGGGNEQYF. Here the CDR3 DNA reads TGTGCCATGGGCGGGGGAAACGAGCAGTACTTC.

The chain is built from TRBV4-2 and TRBJ2-3; TRBD2 matches at 13 bases. Trimming removed 2 bases from V and 0 bases from J; junction bases left unmatched: 5. The CDR3 totals 18 residues. Germline lookup yields CDR1 LGHNA and CDR2 YNFKEQ. The CDR3 region is CASSQWTSGGASTDTQYF. As DNA, the CDR3 is TGTGCCAGCAGCCAATGGACTAGCGGGGGAGCTAGCACAGATACGCAGTATTTT.

This chain uses TRBV18 with TRBJ1-1; D not resolved. Between the trimmed V and J ends, which lost 1 base and 0 bases, there was a span of 9 bases. CDR1 and CDR2 (germline): KGHSH, LQKENI. The CDR3 contains 15 residues. CDR3 DNA: TGTGCCAGCTCACCACAACAGAACGTGAACACTGAAGCTTTCTTT. It encodes CASSPQQNVNTEAFF. Full variable domain (rest looked up from reference TRBV18 and TRBJ1-1): NAGVMQNPRHLVRRRGQEARLRCSPMKGHSHVYWYRQLPEEGLKFMVYLQKENIIDESGMPKERFSAEFPKEGPSILRIQQVVRGDSAAYFCASSPQQNVNTEAFFGQGTRLTVV.

The CDR3 protein is CASSLSARVHEQYF. The CDR3 DNA is TGTGCCAGCAGCTTATCGGCCAGGGTCCACGAGCAGTACTTC. The chain links TRBV11-2 to TRBJ2-7; the D gene is possibly TRBD1 (5 bases). The CDR3 is 14 residues long. The germline V gene has CDR1 SGHAT and CDR2 FQNNGV. Trimming shortened V by 2 bases and J by 5 bases, and 13 bases separated the two germline ends.

DNA for the CDR3: TGTGCCAGCACACTCTTCCCTTACGGTGGCTACACCTTC. Translating gives CASTLFPYGGYTF. V and J are TRBV12-3 or TRBV12-4 and TRBJ1-2; D not resolved. CDR3 size: 13 residues. V lost 7 bases, J lost 7 bases, and 16 bases lay in between.

CDR3 sequence reads: CASSLGLAGGNADTQYF. The CDR3 DNA reads TGTGCCAGCAGCTTGGGTCTAGCGGGGGGGAACGCAGATACGCAGTATTTT. The chain is built from TRBV5-6 and TRBJ2-3; 12 positions agree with TRBD2. CDR3 length equals 17 residues. Losses at the gene ends were 0 bases for V and 4 bases for J; bases not matched to a gene: 6. Germline V lookup: CDR1 SGHDT, CDR2 YYEEEE. The full variable domain, in which reference TRBV5-6 and TRBJ2-3 provide the parts outside the CDR3, is DAGVTQSPTHLIKTRGQQVTLRCSPKSGHDTVSWYQQALGQGPQFIFQYYEEEERQRGNFPDRFSGHQFPNYSSELNVNALLLGDSALYLCASSLGLAGGNADTQYFGPGTRLTVL.

The genes are TRBV9 and TRBJ2-3; TRBD2 aligns across 10 bases. The V gene's germline CDR1 is SGDLS and CDR2 YYNGEE. The V and J ends lost 0 bases and 4 bases, in that order; junction bases with no gene match: 5. CDR3 length: 16 residues. DNA of the CDR3: TGTGCCAGCAGCGTAGGGGCTAGCGGGGGTGCAGATACGCAGTATTTT. Amino acids: CASSVGASGGADTQYF.